Detailed here is one TCR beta chain. As originally analysed: The authors estimated nucleated cell counts from reference gene primer amplification. Produced via immunoSEQ multiplex PCR; TCRdb's table is partial and in-frame only. Clonal size and the V and J genes are those of that table, whereas D and trimming came from the DNA. The table has a few hundred thousand clones, 87% seen once. This sample is drawn from a study of blood T cell repertoires in COVID-19. The study recruited people aged about 18 to 89 years across around 23 US areas. V was pared by 8 bases and J by 0 bases, with 10 bases between. The CDR3 has 13 amino acids. Germline CDR1 GTSNPN, CDR2 SVGIG (reference sequence).

J is TRBJ1-4 and V is TRBV30; TRBD1 is a possible D gene (5 bases). The sequenced material came from PBMCs or T cells enriched from blood (not recorded which). This clonotype was sampled from a man in his forties in a cohort exposed to, infected with or recovered from COVID-19 (not recorded which). CDR3 nucleotides: TGTGCCCAGGGTGGCTCAACTAATGAAAAACTGTTTTTT. Translated, it gives CAQGGSTNEKLFF.